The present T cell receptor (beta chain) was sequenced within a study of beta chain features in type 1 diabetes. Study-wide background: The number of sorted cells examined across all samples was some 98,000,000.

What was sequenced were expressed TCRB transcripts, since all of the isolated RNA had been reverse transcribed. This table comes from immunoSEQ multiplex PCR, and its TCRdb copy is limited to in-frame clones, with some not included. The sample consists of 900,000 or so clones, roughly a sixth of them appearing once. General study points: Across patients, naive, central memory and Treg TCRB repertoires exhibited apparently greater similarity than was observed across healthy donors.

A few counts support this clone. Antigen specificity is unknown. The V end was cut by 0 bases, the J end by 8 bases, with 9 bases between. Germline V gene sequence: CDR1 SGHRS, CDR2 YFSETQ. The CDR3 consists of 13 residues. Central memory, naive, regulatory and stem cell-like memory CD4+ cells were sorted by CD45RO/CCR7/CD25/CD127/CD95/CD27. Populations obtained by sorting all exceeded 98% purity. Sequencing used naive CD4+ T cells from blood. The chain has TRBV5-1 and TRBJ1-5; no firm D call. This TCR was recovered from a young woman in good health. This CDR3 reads CASSLAGLEPQHF. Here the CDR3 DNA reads TGCGCCAGCAGCTTGGCAGGTTTGGAGCCCCAGCATTTT.